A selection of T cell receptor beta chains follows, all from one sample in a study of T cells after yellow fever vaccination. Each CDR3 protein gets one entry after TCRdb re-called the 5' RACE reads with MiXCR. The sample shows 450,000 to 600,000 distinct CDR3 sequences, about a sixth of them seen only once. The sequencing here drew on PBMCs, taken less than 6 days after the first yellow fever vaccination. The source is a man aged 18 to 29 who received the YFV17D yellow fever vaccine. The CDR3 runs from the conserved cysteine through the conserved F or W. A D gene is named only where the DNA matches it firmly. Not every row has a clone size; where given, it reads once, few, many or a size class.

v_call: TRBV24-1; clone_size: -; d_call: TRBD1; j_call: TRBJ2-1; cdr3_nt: TGTGCCACCAGTGATTGGGGACAGGGCAATGAGCAGTTCTTC; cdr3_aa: CATSDWGQGNEQFF
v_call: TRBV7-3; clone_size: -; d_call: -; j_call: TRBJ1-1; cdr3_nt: TGTGCCAGCAGCTTAACGGGGTATAGCACTGAAGCTTTCTTT; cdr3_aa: CASSLTGYSTEAFF
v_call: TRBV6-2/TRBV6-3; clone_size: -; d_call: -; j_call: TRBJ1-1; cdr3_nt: TGTGCCAGCAGTCGACCCCCGAACACTGAAGCTTTCTTT; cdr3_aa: CASSRPPNTEAFF
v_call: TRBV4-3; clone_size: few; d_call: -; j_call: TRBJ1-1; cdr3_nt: TGCGCCAGCAGCTACAATACAGGGAGGAACACTGAAGCTTTCTTT; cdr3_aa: CASSYNTGRNTEAFF
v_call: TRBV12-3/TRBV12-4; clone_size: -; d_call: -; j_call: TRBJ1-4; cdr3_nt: TGTGCCAGCAGTTTTCAACTTTCGAATGAAAAACTGTTTTTT; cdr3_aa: CASSFQLSNEKLFF
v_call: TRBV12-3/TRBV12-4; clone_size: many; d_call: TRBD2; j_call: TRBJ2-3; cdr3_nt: TGTGCCAGCAGTCCCCGCCGCCTAGCGGGGGGCACAGATACGCAGTATTTT; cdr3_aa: CASSPRRLAGGTDTQYF
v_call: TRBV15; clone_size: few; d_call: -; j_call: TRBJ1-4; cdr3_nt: TGTGCCACCAGCGTATCAGGGGTCGTGAGTGAAAAACTGTTTTTT; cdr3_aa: CATSVSGVVSEKLFF
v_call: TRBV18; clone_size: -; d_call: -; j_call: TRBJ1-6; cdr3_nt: TGTGCCAGCTCACCACCGTTCCAGAGGGGAGGGAATTCACCCCTCCACTTT; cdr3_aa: CASSPPFQRGGNSPLHF
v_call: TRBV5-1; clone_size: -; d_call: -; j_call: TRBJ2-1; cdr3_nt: TGCGCCAGCAGCTTGGGAGACTATGAGCAGTTCTTC; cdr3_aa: CASSLGDYEQFF
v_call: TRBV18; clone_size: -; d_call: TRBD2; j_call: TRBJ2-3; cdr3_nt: TGTGCCAGCTCACCATCGGCTAGCGGGGGTTGGGAGTATTTT; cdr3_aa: CASSPSASGGWEYF
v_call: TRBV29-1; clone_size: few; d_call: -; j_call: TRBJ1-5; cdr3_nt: TGCAGCGTTGGGGATGGCAATCAGCCCCAGCATTTT; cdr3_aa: CSVGDGNQPQHF
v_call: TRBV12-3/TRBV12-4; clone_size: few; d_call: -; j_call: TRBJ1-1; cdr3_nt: TGTGCCAGCAGTTTAGTCGTGATGTCCACTGAAGCTTTCTTT; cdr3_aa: CASSLVVMSTEAFF
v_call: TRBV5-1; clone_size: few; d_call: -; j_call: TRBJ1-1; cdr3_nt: TGCGCCAGCAGCTTGGTCGGGGGGGGGTACCCTGAAGCTTTCTTT; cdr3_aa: CASSLVGGGYPEAFF
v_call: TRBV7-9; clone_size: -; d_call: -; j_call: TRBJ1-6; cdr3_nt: TGTGCCAGCAGCTTAGGGCAGGGAGTTAATTCACCCCTCCACTTT; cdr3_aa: CASSLGQGVNSPLHF
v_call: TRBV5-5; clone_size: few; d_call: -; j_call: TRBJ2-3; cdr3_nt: TGTGCCAGCAGCTTGGTTCGGCGTGGGACAGATACGCAGTATTTT; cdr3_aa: CASSLVRRGTDTQYF
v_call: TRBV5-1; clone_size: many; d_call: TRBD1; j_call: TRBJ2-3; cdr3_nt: TGCGCCAGCAGCCTGACAGGGGGGTTCACAGATACGCAGTATTTT; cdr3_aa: CASSLTGGFTDTQYF
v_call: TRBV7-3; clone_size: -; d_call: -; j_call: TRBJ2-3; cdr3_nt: TGTGCCAGCAGCTTAACGGGGCGGGGAATGAGCACAGATACGCAGTATTTT; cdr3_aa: CASSLTGRGMSTDTQYF
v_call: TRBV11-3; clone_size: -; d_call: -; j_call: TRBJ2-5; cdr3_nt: TGTGCCAGCGCGGGGCGTGGAGAGACCCAGTACTTC; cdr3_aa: CASAGRGETQYF
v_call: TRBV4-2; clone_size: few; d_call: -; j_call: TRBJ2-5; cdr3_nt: TGTGCCAGCAGCCAAGGGTCGGGACCAGAGGGACTGGAGACCCAGTACTTC; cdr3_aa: CASSQGSGPEGLETQYF
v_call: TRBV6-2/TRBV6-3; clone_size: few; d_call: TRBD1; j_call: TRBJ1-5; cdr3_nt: TGTGCCAGCAGTTACCGGGACAGGAGCAATCAGCCCCAGCATTTT; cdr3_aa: CASSYRDRSNQPQHF